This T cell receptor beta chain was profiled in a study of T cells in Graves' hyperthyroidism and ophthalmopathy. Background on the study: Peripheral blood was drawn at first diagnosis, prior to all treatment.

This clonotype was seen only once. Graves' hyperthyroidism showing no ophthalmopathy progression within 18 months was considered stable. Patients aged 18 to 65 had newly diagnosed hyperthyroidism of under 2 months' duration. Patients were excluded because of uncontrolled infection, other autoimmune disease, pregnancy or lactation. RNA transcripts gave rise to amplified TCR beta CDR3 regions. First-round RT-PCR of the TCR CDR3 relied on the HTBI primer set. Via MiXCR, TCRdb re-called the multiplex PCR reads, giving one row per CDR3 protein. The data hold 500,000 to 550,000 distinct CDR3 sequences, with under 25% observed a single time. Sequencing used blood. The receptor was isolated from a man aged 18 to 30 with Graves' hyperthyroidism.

CDR3 amino acids: CATIARDGDMHTF. CDR3 nucleotide sequence: TGTGCTACCATAGCCCGGGACGGCGACATGCACACCTTC. V and J are TRBV6-4 and TRBJ1-2, with D tentatively TRBD1 (5 bases). There are 13 residues in the CDR3. Per germline, CDR1 MRHNA and CDR2 SNTAGT.